This TCR beta chain was identified in a study of Ad26.COV2.S vaccination and SARS-CoV-2 variants. Study-wide points: Recipients of vaccine and of placebo showed similar breadth of their non-spike TCR repertoires.

Libraries were prepared by immunoSEQ multiplex PCR; TCRdb keeps only in-frame clonotypes and omits some of them. The sample shows hundreds of thousands of clones, approximately 87% of them seen only once. About this clone itself: Its antigen is unknown.

Specified treatment: approximately 18 received Ad26.COV2.S at low or high dose, single or two shots; a few received placebo; per-sample allocation not given. Sampling was done on day 63 after the first vaccine or placebo injection. Germline CDR1 reads MDHEN; CDR2 reads SYDVKM. V gave up 5 bases and J gave up 0 bases, with 16 bases separating them. The CDR3 totals 16 residues. The sequence was collected from a person between 18 and 60 years old who received the Ad26.COV2.S COVID-19 vaccine or a placebo. The sample in question was peripheral blood, obtained in a trial of Ad26.COV2.S vaccine versus placebo. The chain employs TRBV28 and TRBJ1-2, with a possible D match to TRBD1 (6 bases). CDR3 loop: CASSLPGQSTNYGYTF. The CDR3 DNA reads TGTGCCAGCAGTCTACCCGGACAGTCGACTAACTATGGCTACACCTTC.